A selection of T cell receptor beta chains follows, all from one sample in a study of T cell responses to AZD1222 COVID-19 vaccine. Clones were sequenced by immunoSEQ multiplex PCR, and TCRdb holds only the in-frame ones, with some missing. The sample contains more than 55,000 clones, over 65% of which appear only once. Sequenced material: peripheral blood, taken 28 days after the second AZD1222 dose. These TCRs come from an adult who received the AZD1222 COVID-19 vaccine. CDR3s include the opening cysteine and the closing phenylalanine or tryptophan. D genes are given only for firm matches. Size tells how often a clone was seen (once, few, many) or the class of an expanded clone, and some rows leave it out.

d_call: .; clone_size: .; j_call: TRBJ2-7; v_call: TRBV27; cdr3_aa: CASSPPYGHTAPYEQYF; cdr3_nt: TGTGCCAGCAGTCCGCCCTATGGACATACAGCTCCCTACGAGCAGTACTTC
d_call: .; clone_size: .; j_call: TRBJ2-5; v_call: TRBV12-5; cdr3_aa: CASAGTPWTQYF; cdr3_nt: TGTGCTAGCGCCGGGACCCCTTGGACCCAGTACTTC
d_call: TRBD1; clone_size: .; j_call: TRBJ2-6; v_call: TRBV6-2/TRBV6-3; cdr3_aa: CASSYTGGWAGANVLTF; cdr3_nt: TGTGCCAGCAGTTATACAGGGGGCTGGGCTGGGGCCAACGTCCTGACTTTC
d_call: TRBD1; clone_size: .; j_call: TRBJ1-2; v_call: TRBV28; cdr3_aa: CASSSGTGVYGYTF; cdr3_nt: TGTGCCAGCAGTTCCGGGACAGGGGTTTATGGCTACACCTTC
d_call: .; clone_size: .; j_call: TRBJ1-6; v_call: TRBV5-4; cdr3_aa: CASSFSGNLNSPLHF; cdr3_nt: TGTGCCAGCAGCTTCTCTGGAAACCTCAATTCACCCCTCCACTTT
d_call: TRBD2; clone_size: .; j_call: TRBJ2-3; v_call: TRBV2; cdr3_aa: CASIPRTSGGGTQYF; cdr3_nt: TGTGCCAGCATCCCGAGGACTAGCGGGGGGGGTACGCAGTATTTT
d_call: .; clone_size: .; j_call: TRBJ1-5; v_call: TRBV10-1; cdr3_aa: CASSESTDGKPQHF; cdr3_nt: TGCGCCAGCAGTGAGTCGACCGACGGTAAGCCCCAGCATTTT
d_call: TRBD2; clone_size: once; j_call: TRBJ2-5; v_call: TRBV2; cdr3_aa: CASHGLEQETQYF; cdr3_nt: TGTGCCAGCCACGGACTAGAACAAGAGACCCAGTACTTC
d_call: TRBD2; clone_size: .; j_call: TRBJ2-3; v_call: TRBV4-2; cdr3_aa: CASSQDGTSGYGTDTQYF; cdr3_nt: TGTGCCAGCAGCCAAGATGGGACTAGCGGGTACGGCACAGATACGCAGTATTTT
d_call: TRBD2; clone_size: .; j_call: TRBJ2-7; v_call: TRBV5-5; cdr3_aa: CASSLGLAGAQAYEQYF; cdr3_nt: TGTGCCAGCAGCTTGGGCCTAGCGGGGGCCCAAGCCTACGAGCAGTACTTC
d_call: .; clone_size: .; j_call: TRBJ2-2; v_call: TRBV7-3; cdr3_aa: CASSPQGGGELFF; cdr3_nt: TGTGCCAGCAGCCCACAGGGAGGCGGGGAGCTGTTTTTT
d_call: TRBD1; clone_size: .; j_call: TRBJ2-7; v_call: TRBV7-2; cdr3_aa: CASSLDREDEQYF; cdr3_nt: TGTGCCAGCAGCTTGGACAGGGAGGACGAGCAGTACTTC
d_call: .; clone_size: .; j_call: TRBJ1-4; v_call: TRBV6-6; cdr3_aa: CASSYSGGEGEKLFF; cdr3_nt: TGTGCCAGCAGTTACTCGGGGGGAGAAGGGGAAAAACTGTTTTTT
d_call: .; clone_size: .; j_call: TRBJ2-5; v_call: TRBV19; cdr3_aa: CASSINSQETQYF; cdr3_nt: TGTGCCAGTAGTATTAACAGCCAAGAGACCCAGTACTTC
d_call: .; clone_size: few; j_call: TRBJ2-7; v_call: TRBV27; cdr3_aa: CASSKGGYEQYF; cdr3_nt: TGTGCCAGCAGTAAAGGCGGGTACGAGCAGTACTTC
d_call: .; clone_size: few; j_call: TRBJ1-6; v_call: TRBV2; cdr3_aa: CASSEVGKESPLHF; cdr3_nt: TGTGCCAGCAGTGAAGTCGGGAAGGAATCACCCCTCCACTTT
d_call: TRBD2; clone_size: .; j_call: TRBJ2-3; v_call: TRBV7-2; cdr3_aa: CASSFRRGGTDTQYF; cdr3_nt: TGTGCCAGCAGCTTCAGGCGGGGGGGCACAGATACGCAGTATTTT
d_call: .; clone_size: few; j_call: TRBJ2-7; v_call: TRBV10-3; cdr3_aa: CAISGRGLDEQYF; cdr3_nt: TGTGCCATCAGTGGTCGGGGGCTAGACGAGCAGTACTTC
d_call: .; clone_size: .; j_call: TRBJ2-3; v_call: TRBV7-2; cdr3_aa: CASSPGPSTDTQYF; cdr3_nt: TGTGCCAGCAGCCCCGGCCCTAGCACAGATACGCAGTATTTT
d_call: .; clone_size: .; j_call: TRBJ1-1; v_call: TRBV18; cdr3_aa: CASSPREGNTEAFF; cdr3_nt: TGTGCCAGCTCACCACGGGAGGGAAACACTGAAGCTTTCTTT